The 25 T cell receptor beta chains below all came from one sample that was sequenced in a study of blood T cell repertoires in COVID-19. Generated by immunoSEQ multiplex PCR, the TCRdb table keeps only in-frame clones and is missing some. The sample consists of 150,000 to 200,000 clones, 80% to 90% of them appearing once. Sequencing was carried out using peripheral blood. These receptors were taken from a man in his fifties or sixties with acute or convalescent COVID-19.

The chain uses TRBV6-5 and TRBJ1-5, with D tentatively TRBD1 (5 bases). CDR1 and CDR2 from the germline V gene are MNHEY and SVGAGI. With 6 bases removed from V and 3 bases from J, the gap between germline ends came to 9 bases. CDR3 length: 13 residues. This chain's CDR3 is CASSPGLNQPQHF. Here the CDR3 DNA reads TGTGCCAGCAGCCCGGGACTCAATCAGCCCCAGCATTTT.

The chain links TRBV7-9 to TRBJ2-5; D possibly corresponds to TRBD2 (5 bases). V was clipped by 3 bases and J by 2 bases, with 10 bases between them. Germline V lookup: CDR1 SEHNR, CDR2 FQNEAQ (reference sequence). The CDR3 has 14 residues. The CDR3 loop reads CASSFREVQETQYF. The CDR3 DNA sequence: TGTGCCAGCAGCTTCCGGGAAGTGCAAGAGACCCAGTACTTC.

The V call is TRBV12-3 or TRBV12-4, the J call TRBJ2-7, with a possible D match to TRBD1 (5 bases). There are 13 residues in the CDR3. V shed 5 bases and J shed 6 bases, with 14 bases lying between them. For the CDR3, the DNA is TGTGCCAGCAGTAGACAGCCTCTAGGCGAGCAGTACTTC. Its protein is CASSRQPLGEQYF.

J is TRBJ2-2 and V is TRBV5-1; 7 bases line up with TRBD2. The CDR3 consists of 19 residues. J lost 3 bases, V lost 3 bases, and 17 bases had no gene match. Germline V lookup: CDR1 SGHRS, CDR2 YFSETQ. The CDR3 loop reads CASSSNPPPLREYTGELFF. The CDR3 DNA follows: TGCGCCAGCAGCTCCAACCCTCCCCCCTTGCGGGAGTACACCGGGGAGCTGTTTTTT.

This sequence joins TRBV19 and TRBJ1-2; D remains unclear. This CDR3 is 12 amino acids long. Trimming removed 6 bases from V and 2 bases from J, with 7 bases in between. CDR1 and CDR2 (germline): LNHDA, SQIVND (reference sequence). DNA of the CDR3: TGTGCCAGTAGGTCAGGAAACTATGGCTACACCTTC. This sequence encodes CASRSGNYGYTF.

The CDR3 nucleotides read TGCGCCAGCATGAGGACAGGCTTGAGCTCCTACAATGAGCAGTTCTTC. This translates into CASMRTGLSSYNEQFF. The chain employs TRBV10-2 and TRBJ2-1; 7 bases align to TRBD1. CDR1 and CDR2 from the germline V gene are WSHSY and SAAADI. This CDR3 spans 16 amino acids. V was pared by 7 bases and J by 0 bases, with 9 bases of the junction left unmatched.

The chain employs TRBV19 and TRBJ2-3; 8 bases match TRBD1. The germline V gene encodes CDR1 LNHDA and CDR2 SQIVND (reference sequence). CDR3 length equals 14 residues. V gave up 5 bases and J gave up 5 bases; unmatched junction bases: 6. The CDR3 DNA reads TGTGCCAGTAGTCGGACAGGGCTAGGAGATACGCAGTATTTT. This gives the protein CASSRTGLGDTQYF.

The chain employs TRBV3-1 (or the pseudogene TRBV3-2) and TRBJ1-1; D is perhaps TRBD1 (6 bases). V was clipped by 0 bases and J by 4 bases, with 15 bases between them. This CDR3 comprises 16 residues. From germline, CDR1 is LGHDT and CDR2 YNNKEL (reference sequence). The CDR3: CASSQEGQGIRTEAFF. The CDR3, as DNA: TGTGCCAGCAGCCAAGAGGGGCAGGGGATCCGCACTGAAGCTTTCTTT.

The CDR3 is CASSARLGGDETTTYEQYF. The DNA of the CDR3 is TGTGCCAGCAGCGCCAGGCTAGGGGGGGACGAGACGACGACCTACGAGCAGTACTTC. The V gene is TRBV21-1, the J gene TRBJ2-7; the table's D call, TRBD2, has no DNA check behind it. TRBV21-1 is listed as a pseudogene. This CDR3 region has 19 residues.

The chain recombines TRBV7-3 with TRBJ2-1; 9 bases fit TRBD2. This CDR3 has 14 amino acids. The trim removed 5 bases at V and 6 bases at J, leaving 5 bases unmatched. Germline assignment: CDR1 SGHTA and CDR2 FQGTGA. CDR3 sequence: CASSLGTSPNEQFF. CDR3 bases: TGTGCCAGCAGCCTTGGGACTAGCCCCAATGAGCAGTTCTTC.

The chain is built from TRBV4-2 and TRBJ2-2; TRBD1 agrees at 7 bases. The V gene end was trimmed by 0 bases and the J gene end by 3 bases; junction bases not matched to a gene: 4. Germline loops: CDR1 LGHNA, CDR2 YNFKEQ. The CDR3 runs to 16 residues. The CDR3 spells CASSQDDRAYTGELFF. The CDR3 coding sequence is TGTGCCAGCAGCCAAGACGACAGGGCTTACACCGGGGAGCTGTTTTTT.

V is TRBV5-1 and J is TRBJ1-1; perhaps TRBD1 as D (5 bases). V was trimmed by 0 bases and J by 3 bases, leaving 12 bases between them. Per germline, CDR1 SGHRS and CDR2 YFSETQ. The CDR3 is 15 amino acids. The CDR3 coding sequence is TGCGCCAGCAGCTTGGTTGGGTTAGGGGACACTGAAGCTTTCTTT. Protein product: CASSLVGLGDTEAFF. The full variable domain, with the rest looked up from reference TRBV5-1 and TRBJ1-1, is KAGVTQTPRYLIKTRGQQVTLSCSPISGHRSVSWYQQTPGQGLQFLFEYFSETQRNKGNFPGRFSGRQFSNSRSEMNVSTLELGDSALYLCASSLVGLGDTEAFFGQGTRLTVV.

This chain uses TRBV6-1 with TRBJ2-7; no definite D call. Germline V gene lookup returns CDR1 MNHNS and CDR2 SASEGT. V lost 2 bases to trimming and J lost 1 base, with 9 bases between them. This CDR3 has 14 residues. DNA of the CDR3: TGTGCCAGCAGTGAACTTGCGAGTTCCTACGAGCAGTACTTC. Translation gives CASSELASSYEQYF.

V and J are TRBV7-9 and TRBJ1-1, with TRBD1 matching 7 bases. Germline V gene data show CDR1 as SEHNR and CDR2 as FQNEAQ (reference sequence). The CDR3 totals 16 residues. V was clipped by 3 bases and J by 7 bases; unmatched bases: 14. CDR3 DNA sequence: TGTGCCAGCAGCTTGACGCCGGGACAGTCCTTTTTTGAAGCTTTCTTT. It translates to CASSLTPGQSFFEAFF.

The chain links TRBV5-1 to TRBJ2-3, with 8 bases fitting TRBD1. J gave up 6 bases and V 2 bases, and 5 bases lay outside the gene matches. CDR1 is SGHRS and CDR2 is YFSETQ in the germline V gene. The CDR3 length is 14 residues. CDR3 loop: CASSFRRGRDTQYF. The CDR3 DNA follows: TGCGCCAGCAGCTTCCGCAGGGGGCGGGATACGCAGTATTTT.

V is TRBV7-9 and J is TRBJ2-7; D is unresolved. The CDR3 spans 14 residues. Germline assignment: CDR1 SEHNR and CDR2 FQNEAQ (reference sequence). V lost 5 bases and J lost 2, with 13 bases in between. The CDR3 is CASSANRAPYEQYF. The CDR3 DNA reads as TGTGCCAGCAGCGCCAACAGAGCTCCCTACGAGCAGTACTTC.

The chain carries TRBV3-1 (or the pseudogene TRBV3-2) and TRBJ2-3, with 16 bases identical to TRBD2. V lost 3 bases, J lost 1 base, and 7 bases stayed unmatched. This CDR3 contains 19 residues. Per the germline V gene, CDR1 is LGHDT and CDR2 is YNNKEL (reference sequence). The CDR3 here is CASSQAQGLAGGGTDTQYF. The CDR3 region has the DNA TGTGCCAGCAGCCAGGCGCAGGGACTAGCGGGAGGGGGCACAGATACGCAGTATTTT.

About this clone itself: This same CDR3 is encoded by further DNA sequences in the sample. V usage is TRBV5-1 and J usage is TRBJ2-5, with 8 bases lining up with TRBD1. CDR1 and CDR2 (germline): SGHRS, YFSETQ. This CDR3 region has 14 residues. V was pared by 0 bases and J by 2 bases, with 0 bases of the junction left unmatched. Written as DNA, the CDR3 is TGCGCCAGCAGCTTGGGACAGGGGCAAGAGACCCAGTACTTC. It translates to CASSLGQGQETQYF.

A single count supports this clone. V is TRBV7-9 and J is TRBJ2-3; 7 bases match TRBD2. Germline-derived CDR1 and CDR2 are SEHNR and FQNEAQ (reference sequence). CDR3 size: 14 residues. V lost 4 bases to trimming and J lost 8 bases; unmatched junction nucleotides: 9. CDR3 protein: CASSSTGGQSTQYF. For the CDR3, the DNA is TGTGCCAGCAGCTCCACGGGAGGTCAGAGTACGCAGTATTTT.

J is TRBJ1-5 and V is TRBV12-3 or TRBV12-4; no definite D call. With 2 bases removed from V and 7 bases from J, the gap between germline ends came to 9 bases. CDR3 length: 13 residues. The CDR3 is CASSLLEAQPQHF. As DNA, the CDR3 is TGTGCCAGCAGTTTACTAGAGGCCCAGCCCCAGCATTTT.

V gene TRBV30 combines with J gene TRBJ2-7, with D possibly TRBD2 on 5 matching bases. Germline CDR1 is GTSNPN and CDR2 is SVGIG (reference sequence). Trimming stripped 0 bases from V and 7 bases from J, with 10 bases between. This CDR3 region has 12 residues. The CDR3 loop reads CAWSVRGREQYF. The CDR3 DNA reads TGTGCCTGGAGTGTAAGAGGGCGGGAGCAGTACTTC.

The chain is built from TRBV7-3 and TRBJ1-5; unclear D gene. V shed 3 bases and J shed 5 bases, with 11 bases lying between them. The germline CDR1 and CDR2 sequences are SGHTA and FQGTGA. The CDR3 covers 14 residues. The CDR3 reads CASSFIPVDQPQHF. CDR3 DNA: TGTGCCAGCAGCTTCATACCGGTAGATCAGCCCCAGCATTTT.

This chain links TRBV7-2 with TRBJ2-1; a weak D match, TRBD1 (6 bases). Trimming pared 1 base from V and 2 bases from J, leaving 6 bases between. Germline V gene sequence: CDR1 SGHTA, CDR2 FQGNSA. This CDR3 spans 14 amino acids. The CDR3 loop reads CASSLGTAYNEQFF. The CDR3 nucleotides are TGTGCCAGCAGCTTAGGGACAGCCTACAATGAGCAGTTCTTC.

The chain joins TRBV30 to TRBJ1-1; D gene unclear. V lost 1 base and J lost 5, with 8 bases in between. This CDR3 has 12 amino acids. Germline CDR1 GTSNPN, CDR2 SVGIG (reference sequence). For the CDR3, the DNA is TGTGCCTGGAGTGGATACGGTACTGAAGCTTTCTTT. Its translation: CAWSGYGTEAFF.

J is TRBJ1-4 and V is TRBV11-2, with 7 nucleotides matching TRBD1. The CDR3 consists of 13 residues. Germline CDR1 is SGHAT and CDR2 is FQNNGV. With V trimmed by 5 bases and J by 5 bases, 2 bases remained unmatched. The CDR3 nucleotides are TGTGCCAGCAGCATGACAGGGAATGAAAAACTGTTTTTT. The encoded protein is CASSMTGNEKLFF.